Listed below are T cell receptor beta chains from one sample, sequenced in a study of blood T cells in healthy people across ages. Each CDR3 protein gets one entry after TCRdb re-called the 5' RACE reads with MiXCR. The repertoire holds roughly 900,000 distinct CDR3 sequences, with 48% as singletons. Sequencing used blood. Receptor source: a man aged 25 to 40 in good health. The CDR3 runs from the conserved cysteine through the conserved F or W. Fields, in order: J gene, clone size, D gene, V gene, CDR3 DNA, CDR3 protein. D genes are given only for firm matches. Size is stated for part of the rows, as once, few or many counts, or as a class when the clone is expanded.

j_call: TRBJ2-3
clone_size: few
d_call: NA
v_call: TRBV7-6
cdr3_nt: TGTGCCAGCAGCTTACCCCCTGGGAATACGCAGTATTTT
cdr3_aa: CASSLPPGNTQYF

j_call: TRBJ2-7
clone_size: NA
d_call: NA
v_call: TRBV5-1
cdr3_nt: TGCGCCAGCTCCCCTTCGAAAAGAGAAGGTAACGAGCAGTACTTC
cdr3_aa: CASSPSKREGNEQYF

j_call: TRBJ2-4
clone_size: NA
d_call: NA
v_call: TRBV6-6
cdr3_nt: TGTGCCAGCAGTCCCCGTGGCATTCAGTACTTC
cdr3_aa: CASSPRGIQYF

j_call: TRBJ2-1
clone_size: few
d_call: NA
v_call: TRBV3-1
cdr3_nt: TGTGCCAGCAGCCAAGATCCGGCCGGGCTCAATGAGCAGTTCTTC
cdr3_aa: CASSQDPAGLNEQFF

j_call: TRBJ2-3
clone_size: NA
d_call: NA
v_call: TRBV30
cdr3_nt: TGTGCCTGGAGTGTAGGGCAGGGGTGGGGGCAAGATACGCAGTATTTT
cdr3_aa: CAWSVGQGWGQDTQYF

j_call: TRBJ2-1
clone_size: NA
d_call: NA
v_call: TRBV7-6
cdr3_nt: TGTGCCAGCAGCTCTGGGCGGGTTGAGCAGTTCTTC
cdr3_aa: CASSSGRVEQFF

j_call: TRBJ2-1
clone_size: few
d_call: NA
v_call: TRBV14
cdr3_nt: TGTGCCAGCAGCCACGTTCCCCCCGGGTTGTCGTTCTTC
cdr3_aa: CASSHVPPGLSFF

j_call: TRBJ1-1
clone_size: NA
d_call: NA
v_call: TRBV7-9
cdr3_nt: TGTGCCAGCAGCCCCCGTCGGGCAGGGTCGAACACTGAAACTTTCTTT
cdr3_aa: CASSPRRAGSNTETFF

j_call: TRBJ1-5
clone_size: NA
d_call: NA
v_call: TRBV6-5
cdr3_nt: TGTGCCAGCAGTTACAGGCAGACCAATCAGCTCCAGCATTTT
cdr3_aa: CASSYRQTNQLQHF

j_call: TRBJ1-2
clone_size: NA
d_call: NA
v_call: TRBV2
cdr3_nt: TGTGCCAGCAGTCAGGGCGCCGGTGGCTACACCTTC
cdr3_aa: CASSQGAGGYTF

j_call: TRBJ2-1
clone_size: NA
d_call: NA
v_call: TRBV6-1
cdr3_nt: TGTGCCAGCAGTCTGACAGTCCATGAGCAGTTCTTC
cdr3_aa: CASSLTVHEQFF

j_call: TRBJ2-1
clone_size: few
d_call: TRBD2
v_call: TRBV2
cdr3_nt: TGTGCCAGCAGTGAAACCAGGACTAGCGGGGGGTTCTTC
cdr3_aa: CASSETRTSGGFF

j_call: TRBJ2-3
clone_size: NA
d_call: NA
v_call: TRBV3-1
cdr3_nt: TGTGCCAGTTCAAGAGGCAGGGGGGAGACGCAGTATTTT
cdr3_aa: CASSRGRGETQYF

j_call: TRBJ2-1
clone_size: NA
d_call: NA
v_call: TRBV30
cdr3_nt: TGTGCCTGGAGTGTTGGGGTTGAGCAGTTCTTC
cdr3_aa: CAWSVGVEQFF

j_call: TRBJ2-7
clone_size: NA
d_call: NA
v_call: TRBV6-5
cdr3_nt: TGTGCCAGCGGCAGGGTCTCCTACGAGCAGTACTTC
cdr3_aa: CASGRVSYEQYF

j_call: TRBJ2-1
clone_size: few
d_call: TRBD2
v_call: TRBV10-3
cdr3_nt: TGTGCCATCAGTGATCCGGGGCTAGCGGGGGTTGAGGAGCAGTTCTTC
cdr3_aa: CAISDPGLAGVEEQFF

j_call: TRBJ2-6
clone_size: NA
d_call: TRBD1
v_call: TRBV20-1
cdr3_nt: TGCAGTGCTTTCCCGACAGGGCCCCTGCTCTTTGGGGCCAACGTCCTGACTTTC
cdr3_aa: CSAFPTGPLLFGANVLTF

j_call: TRBJ2-1
clone_size: NA
d_call: TRBD2
v_call: TRBV4-2
cdr3_nt: TGTGCCAGCAGCCCCCGCCCGGGACTAGCGAACCTCAATGAGCAGTTCTTC
cdr3_aa: CASSPRPGLANLNEQFF

j_call: TRBJ2-3
clone_size: NA
d_call: TRBD1
v_call: TRBV30
cdr3_nt: TGTGCCTGGAGTCCAACAGGGGCCCGCACAGATACGCAGTATTTT
cdr3_aa: CAWSPTGARTDTQYF

j_call: TRBJ2-3
clone_size: few
d_call: NA
v_call: TRBV6-2/TRBV6-3
cdr3_nt: TGTGCCAGCAGGGTAAACACAGATACGCAGTATTTT
cdr3_aa: CASRVNTDTQYF

j_call: TRBJ2-1
clone_size: few
d_call: TRBD1
v_call: TRBV24-1
cdr3_nt: TGTGCCACCGGGGTTGACAGGGGGCGATATGAGCAGTTCTTC
cdr3_aa: CATGVDRGRYEQFF

j_call: TRBJ1-1
clone_size: NA
d_call: NA
v_call: TRBV21-1
cdr3_nt: TGTGCCGGCAAGCGACAGGGGGCCTTGAACACTGAAGCTTTCTTT
cdr3_aa: CAGKRQGALNTEAFF

j_call: TRBJ2-7
clone_size: NA
d_call: NA
v_call: TRBV7-9
cdr3_nt: TGTGCCAGCAGCCGGATGACAGGTATCACCTACGAGCAGTACTTC
cdr3_aa: CASSRMTGITYEQYF

j_call: TRBJ2-3
clone_size: NA
d_call: NA
v_call: TRBV7-8
cdr3_nt: TGTGCCAGCAGCCTGATGCCAGATACGCAGTATTTT
cdr3_aa: CASSLMPDTQYF

j_call: TRBJ2-3
clone_size: few
d_call: TRBD1
v_call: TRBV28
cdr3_nt: TGTGCCAGCAGTGGGACAGCGAAGTCCACAGATACGCAGTATTTT
cdr3_aa: CASSGTAKSTDTQYF

j_call: TRBJ1-5
clone_size: NA
d_call: NA
v_call: TRBV24-1
cdr3_nt: TGTGCCACCAGTGATTCCAGGAGATACAGCAATCAGCCCCAGCATTTT
cdr3_aa: CATSDSRRYSNQPQHF

j_call: TRBJ2-1
clone_size: few
d_call: NA
v_call: TRBV15
cdr3_nt: TGTGCCACCAGCAGAGGGGTAGACAGCTCCTACAATGAGCAGTTCTTC
cdr3_aa: CATSRGVDSSYNEQFF

j_call: TRBJ2-2
clone_size: few
d_call: NA
v_call: TRBV12-3/TRBV12-4
cdr3_nt: TGTGCCAGCATGACAGCGAACACCGGGGAGCTGTTTTTT
cdr3_aa: CASMTANTGELFF

j_call: TRBJ2-7
clone_size: NA
d_call: TRBD2
v_call: TRBV20-1
cdr3_nt: TGCAGTGCTAGAGATCAGCGGGACCGCTACGAGCAGTACTTC
cdr3_aa: CSARDQRDRYEQYF

j_call: TRBJ1-5
clone_size: NA
d_call: NA
v_call: TRBV20-1
cdr3_nt: TGCAGTGCTAGATTGGGGATTAGCAATCAGCCCCAGCATTTT
cdr3_aa: CSARLGISNQPQHF

j_call: TRBJ1-5
clone_size: NA
d_call: NA
v_call: TRBV4-1
cdr3_nt: TGCGCCAGCAGCCAAGTCAGGGACTATAGCAATCAGCCCCAGCATTTT
cdr3_aa: CASSQVRDYSNQPQHF

j_call: TRBJ2-3
clone_size: NA
d_call: NA
v_call: TRBV6-4
cdr3_nt: TGTGCCAGCAGTGTAGAGGCAGGGCCCACAGATACGCAGTATTTT
cdr3_aa: CASSVEAGPTDTQYF

j_call: TRBJ2-7
clone_size: few
d_call: NA
v_call: TRBV6-2/TRBV6-3
cdr3_nt: TGTGCCAGCAGTCCCTTCTTCGAGCAGTACTTC
cdr3_aa: CASSPFFEQYF

j_call: TRBJ1-2
clone_size: NA
d_call: TRBD1
v_call: TRBV28
cdr3_nt: TGTGCCAGCAGTCGAGGGGGGCGGGGGACAGATGGCTACACCTTC
cdr3_aa: CASSRGGRGTDGYTF

j_call: TRBJ2-3
clone_size: NA
d_call: TRBD2
v_call: TRBV4-2
cdr3_nt: TGTGCCAGCAGCCAACCCCTGGGTGCGGGCGGGGGGGCGAGAGATACGCAGTATTTT
cdr3_aa: CASSQPLGAGGGARDTQYF

j_call: TRBJ2-7
clone_size: few
d_call: NA
v_call: TRBV3-1
cdr3_nt: TGTGCCAGCAGCCAAGTTATGTCACTCTCCTACGAGCAGTACTTC
cdr3_aa: CASSQVMSLSYEQYF

j_call: TRBJ2-2
clone_size: NA
d_call: TRBD2
v_call: TRBV20-1
cdr3_nt: TGCAGTGCTAGCCGGGAGGCCAACACCGGGGAGCTGTTTTTT
cdr3_aa: CSASREANTGELFF

j_call: TRBJ1-6
clone_size: NA
d_call: NA
v_call: TRBV2
cdr3_nt: TGTGCCAGCGAAATGAGGGGGGATTCACCCCTCCACTTT
cdr3_aa: CASEMRGDSPLHF

j_call: TRBJ2-7
clone_size: many
d_call: TRBD1
v_call: TRBV5-1
cdr3_nt: TGCGCCAGCAGCTTGGAGGGGGCTCAACCTAAAGAGCAGTACTTC
cdr3_aa: CASSLEGAQPKEQYF

j_call: TRBJ2-3
clone_size: NA
d_call: NA
v_call: TRBV12-3/TRBV12-4
cdr3_nt: TGTGTCAGCAGTTTCTCCACAGATACGCAGTATTTT
cdr3_aa: CVSSFSTDTQYF